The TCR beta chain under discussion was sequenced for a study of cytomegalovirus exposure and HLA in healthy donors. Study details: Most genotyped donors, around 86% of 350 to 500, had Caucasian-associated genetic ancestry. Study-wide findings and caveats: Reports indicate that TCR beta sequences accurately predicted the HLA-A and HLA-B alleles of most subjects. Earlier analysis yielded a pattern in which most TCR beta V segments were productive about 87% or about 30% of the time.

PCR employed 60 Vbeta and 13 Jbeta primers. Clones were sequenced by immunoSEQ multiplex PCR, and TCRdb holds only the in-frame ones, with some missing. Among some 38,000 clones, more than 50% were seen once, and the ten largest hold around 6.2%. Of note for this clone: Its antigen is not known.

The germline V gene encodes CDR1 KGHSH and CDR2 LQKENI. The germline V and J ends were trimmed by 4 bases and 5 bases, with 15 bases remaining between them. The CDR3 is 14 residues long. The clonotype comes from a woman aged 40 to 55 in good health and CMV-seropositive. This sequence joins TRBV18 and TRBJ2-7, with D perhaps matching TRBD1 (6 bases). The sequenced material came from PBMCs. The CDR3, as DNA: TGTGCCAGCTCACAAGTGGGACAAGACAACGAGCAGTACTTC. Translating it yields CASSQVGQDNEQYF.